This TCR beta chain originates from a study of blood T cells in healthy people across ages. Approximately 10 milliliters was the volume of peripheral blood drawn from each donor. A sample-barcoded 5' primer and a J-beta primer mix were used in a second PCR of roughly 6 to 11 cycles. Every cDNA molecule carried a tag from a template-switch adaptor bearing 12 random nucleotides. Every sample returned 2.5 million or more CDR3-containing paired-end reads. TCRdb fed the 5' RACE reads into MiXCR, producing one record per CDR3 protein. The table includes about 640,000 distinct CDR3 sequences, around two fifths detected once. This clonotype has a count of ten or more. Its antigen is undetermined. Study outcomes and limitations: Unsorted PBMCs prevented conclusive naive versus antigen-experienced comparison.

V lost 4 bases to trimming and J lost 12 bases; unmatched junction nucleotides: 4. The CDR3 sequence is 12 residues long. Germline V gives CDR1 SQVTM, CDR2 ANQGSEA. This rearrangement joins TRBV29-1 to TRBJ2-7; TRBD2 matches 15 bases. The source material was blood. The sequence was collected from a man older than 75 in good health. Here the CDR3 DNA reads TGCAGCGTTGGGGGACTAGCGGGAGGTCGGTACTTC. Translation: CSVGGLAGGRYF.